This TCR beta chain was captured by sequencing in a study of blood T cell repertoires in COVID-19. In the study overall: COVID-19 samples from acute and convalescent phases originated in the United States, Italy and Spain. The analysed material was cDNA or gDNA that came from T cells, B-cell-depleted T cells, or PBMCs.

The V and J ends lost 6 bases and 4 bases respectively, with 24 bases between them. The CDR3 is made up of 17 amino acids. Per germline, CDR1 SGHVS and CDR2 FNYEAQ. Study processing details: Reference gene primer amplification yielded estimated nucleated cell counts. Clones were read by immunoSEQ multiplex PCR, and TCRdb kept only the in-frame ones, dropping some. The DNA gave D and trimming, while V, J and clone size come from that table. The sample has roughly 410,000 clones, around 89% seen once. This TCR came from a man in his forties or fifties with acute or convalescent COVID-19. The sample was peripheral blood. The chain joins TRBV7-6 to TRBJ2-5; possibly TRBD2 for D (8 bases). CDR3 nucleotide sequence: TGTGCCAGCAGTTCTCGACAGGGAGGTGCGGGGGGAGAGACCCAGTACTTC. Its protein is CASSSRQGGAGGETQYF.